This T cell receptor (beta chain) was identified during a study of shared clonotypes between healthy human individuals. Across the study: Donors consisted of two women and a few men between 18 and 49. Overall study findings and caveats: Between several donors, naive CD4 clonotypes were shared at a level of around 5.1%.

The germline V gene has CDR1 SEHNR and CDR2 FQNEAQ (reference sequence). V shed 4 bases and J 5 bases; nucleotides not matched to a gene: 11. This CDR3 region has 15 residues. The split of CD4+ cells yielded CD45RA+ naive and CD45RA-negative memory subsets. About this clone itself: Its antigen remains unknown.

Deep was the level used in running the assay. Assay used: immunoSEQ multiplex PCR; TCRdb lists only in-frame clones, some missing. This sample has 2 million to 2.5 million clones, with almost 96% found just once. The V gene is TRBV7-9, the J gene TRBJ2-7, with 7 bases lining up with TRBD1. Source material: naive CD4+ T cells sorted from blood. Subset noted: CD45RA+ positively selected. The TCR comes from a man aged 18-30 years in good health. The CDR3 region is CASSSPPQGNNEQYF. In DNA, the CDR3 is TGTGCCAGCAGCTCCCCCCCACAGGGGAACAACGAGCAGTACTTC.